These T cell receptor beta chains were read from a single sample in a study of PD-L1 blockade in urothelial cancer. Libraries were prepared by immunoSEQ multiplex PCR; TCRdb keeps only in-frame clonotypes and omits some of them. Of about 120,000 clones listed, roughly 82% are singletons. Specimen: PBMCs, collected around atezolizumab (anti-PD-L1) treatment. Receptors were obtained from a middle-aged man with urothelial cancer. Both conserved end residues are part of each CDR3. The D gene is left open where the match is weak. The size entry is marked missing in some rows and otherwise reads once, few, many or a size class.

D gene	V gene	J gene	clone size	CDR3 DNA	CDR3 protein
.	TRBV20-1	TRBJ1-2	.	TGCAGTGCGCACAGGGATGGTGGGGACACCTTC	CSAHRDGGDTF
TRBD2	TRBV4-1	TRBJ2-1	.	TGCGCCAGCAACCCCGGACTAGGCGGTATAAGGAATGAGCAGTTCTTC	CASNPGLGGIRNEQFF
TRBD2	TRBV19	TRBJ2-1	.	TGTGCCAGTAGTTCCACCGGGACTAGCGGGACCAATGAGCAGTTCTTC	CASSSTGTSGTNEQFF
TRBD1	TRBV28	TRBJ1-5	.	TGTGCCAGCAGGGGACAGGGGTTACTTGTCAATCAGCCCCAGCATTTT	CASRGQGLLVNQPQHF
TRBD2	TRBV27	TRBJ2-2	.	TGTGCCAGCAGAATGACTAGCGGGTTGACCGGGGAGCTGTTTTTT	CASRMTSGLTGELFF
TRBD2	TRBV27	TRBJ2-7	.	TGTGCCAGCGGACTAGCCTCGCTCGAGCAGTACTTC	CASGLASLEQYF
.	TRBV5-8	TRBJ1-5	.	TGTGCCAGCAGCCAATCCGGTTCGGGGGTATCCAGCCCCCAGCATTTT	CASSQSGSGVSSPQHF
.	TRBV9	TRBJ2-2	.	TGTGCCAGCAGCGTCAGGTTTGACACCGGGGAGCTGTTTTTT	CASSVRFDTGELFF
TRBD1	TRBV30	TRBJ2-1	.	TGTGCCTGGAGCGACGGGACAGCGGTCTACAATGAGCAGTTCTTC	CAWSDGTAVYNEQFF
.	TRBV5-5	TRBJ2-7	once	TGTGCCAGCAGCTTGAGTACGGGATACGAGCAGTACTTC	CASSLSTGYEQYF
.	TRBV19	TRBJ2-4	.	TGTGCCAGTAGTCCTCCCGCGGCCCCGAAAAACATTCAGTACTTC	CASSPPAAPKNIQYF
TRBD1	TRBV5-4	TRBJ2-3	once	TGTGCCAGCAGCCTTGGACAGGGGGCCAGCACAGATACGCAGTATTTT	CASSLGQGASTDTQYF
TRBD2	TRBV28	TRBJ2-1	.	TGTGCCAGCAGTCCGAAAGGGGGACTAGCGGGAACCTACAATGAGCAGTTCTTC	CASSPKGGLAGTYNEQFF
TRBD1	TRBV7-9	TRBJ2-7	few	TGTGCCAGCAGCTTAGACAGGGGCGAGCAGTACTTC	CASSLDRGEQYF
TRBD1	TRBV18	TRBJ1-2	.	TGTGCCAGCCAAACCCTACAGGGGAGTGGAGGAGGCTACACCTTC	CASQTLQGSGGGYTF
TRBD1	TRBV5-1	TRBJ1-3	many	TGCGCCAGCAGCGCAGGGGGCTCAGAGGGAAACACCATATATTTT	CASSAGGSEGNTIYF
TRBD1	TRBV2	TRBJ2-7	.	TGTGCCAGCAGTCTTAACCCGGGACAGGGGGCTGAGCAGTACTTC	CASSLNPGQGAEQYF
.	TRBV5-1	TRBJ1-1	.	TGCGCCAGCACGGAGGTCGCGGGAAGAACTGAAGCTTTCTTT	CASTEVAGRTEAFF
.	TRBV7-2	TRBJ2-1	.	TGTGCCAGCAGCTCCCAGAGCGGCTCCTACAATGAGCAGTTCTTC	CASSSQSGSYNEQFF
TRBD2	TRBV28	TRBJ2-5	few	TGTGCCAGCAGCTCCTGGGAGGGAGGAGAGACCCAGTACTTC	CASSSWEGGETQYF
.	TRBV4-1	TRBJ2-7	.	TGCGCCAGCAGCCAAGCCCCACGGGGGACCTACGAGCAGTACTTC	CASSQAPRGTYEQYF
.	TRBV29-1	TRBJ2-2	.	TGCAGCGTGGACAACTCACACACCGGGGAGCTGTTTTTT	CSVDNSHTGELFF
TRBD1	TRBV28	TRBJ1-2	.	TGTGCCAGTGGGCTTCCCTCACAGGGGGCGGGGGGCTACACCTTC	CASGLPSQGAGGYTF